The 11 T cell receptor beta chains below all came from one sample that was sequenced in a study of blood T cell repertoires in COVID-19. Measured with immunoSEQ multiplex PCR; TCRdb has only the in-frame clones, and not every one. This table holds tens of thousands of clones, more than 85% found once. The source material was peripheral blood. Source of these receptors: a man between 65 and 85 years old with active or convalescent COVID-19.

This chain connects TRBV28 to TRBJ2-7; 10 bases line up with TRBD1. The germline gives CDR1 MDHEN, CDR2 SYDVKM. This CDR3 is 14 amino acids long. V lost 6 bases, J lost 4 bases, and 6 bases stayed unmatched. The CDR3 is CASRRPGQGYEQYF. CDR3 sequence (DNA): TGTGCCAGCAGGCGGCCGGGACAGGGGTACGAGCAGTACTTC.

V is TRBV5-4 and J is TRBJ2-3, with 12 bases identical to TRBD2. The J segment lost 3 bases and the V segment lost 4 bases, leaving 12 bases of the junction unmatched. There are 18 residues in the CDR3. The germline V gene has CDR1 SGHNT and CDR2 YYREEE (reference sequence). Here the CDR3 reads CASSPGGTSGLRTDTQYF. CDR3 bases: TGTGCCAGCAGCCCCGGCGGGACTAGCGGGTTAAGGACAGATACGCAGTATTTT.

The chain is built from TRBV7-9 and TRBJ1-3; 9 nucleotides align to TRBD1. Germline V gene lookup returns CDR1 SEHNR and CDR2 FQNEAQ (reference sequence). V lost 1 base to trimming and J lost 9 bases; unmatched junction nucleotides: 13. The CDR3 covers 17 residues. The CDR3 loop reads CASSLEGQGPSRRTIYF. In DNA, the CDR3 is TGTGCCAGCAGCTTAGAGGGACAGGGTCCTTCGCGTCGCACCATATATTTT.

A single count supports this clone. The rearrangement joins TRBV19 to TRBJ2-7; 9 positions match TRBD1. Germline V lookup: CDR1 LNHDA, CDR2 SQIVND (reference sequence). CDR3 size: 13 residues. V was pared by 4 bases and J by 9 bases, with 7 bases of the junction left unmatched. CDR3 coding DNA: TGTGCCAGTAGTACAGGACAGGGGTCTGCGCAGTACTTC. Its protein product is CASSTGQGSAQYF.

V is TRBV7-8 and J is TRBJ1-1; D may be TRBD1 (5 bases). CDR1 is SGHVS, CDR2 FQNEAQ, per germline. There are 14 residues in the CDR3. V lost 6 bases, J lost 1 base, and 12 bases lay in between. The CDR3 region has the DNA TGTGCCAGCAGGAATACAGACAGGAACACTGAAGCTTTCTTT. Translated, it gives CASRNTDRNTEAFF.

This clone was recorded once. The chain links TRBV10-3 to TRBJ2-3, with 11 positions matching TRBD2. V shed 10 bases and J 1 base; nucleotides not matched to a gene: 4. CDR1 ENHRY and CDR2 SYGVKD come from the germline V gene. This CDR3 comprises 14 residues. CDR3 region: CATLAGGGTDTQYF. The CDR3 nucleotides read TGTGCCACCCTAGCGGGAGGAGGCACAGATACGCAGTATTTT.

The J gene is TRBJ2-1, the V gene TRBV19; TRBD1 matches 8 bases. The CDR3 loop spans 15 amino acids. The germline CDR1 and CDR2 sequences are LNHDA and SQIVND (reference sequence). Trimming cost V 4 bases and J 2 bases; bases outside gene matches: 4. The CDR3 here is CASSRLQGAYNEQFF. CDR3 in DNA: TGTGCCAGTAGTAGACTACAGGGGGCCTACAATGAGCAGTTCTTC. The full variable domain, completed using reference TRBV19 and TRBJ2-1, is DGGITQSPKYLFRKEGQNVTLSCEQNLNHDAMYWYRQDPGQGLRLIYYSQIVNDFQKGDIAEGYSVSREKKESFPLTVTSAQKNPTAFYLCASSRLQGAYNEQFFGPGTRLTVL.

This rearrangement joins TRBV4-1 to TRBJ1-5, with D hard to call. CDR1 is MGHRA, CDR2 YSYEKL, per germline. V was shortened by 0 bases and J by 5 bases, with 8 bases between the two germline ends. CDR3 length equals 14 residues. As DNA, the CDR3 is TGCGCCAGCAGCCAAGAACGGGTACATCAGCCCCAGCATTTT. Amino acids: CASSQERVHQPQHF.

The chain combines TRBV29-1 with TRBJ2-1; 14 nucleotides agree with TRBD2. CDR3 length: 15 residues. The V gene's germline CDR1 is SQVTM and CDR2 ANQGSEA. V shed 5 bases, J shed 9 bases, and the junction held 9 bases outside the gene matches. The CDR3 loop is CSVLPGLAGVGEQFF. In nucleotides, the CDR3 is TGCAGCGTTTTACCGGGACTAGCGGGAGTGGGTGAGCAGTTCTTC.

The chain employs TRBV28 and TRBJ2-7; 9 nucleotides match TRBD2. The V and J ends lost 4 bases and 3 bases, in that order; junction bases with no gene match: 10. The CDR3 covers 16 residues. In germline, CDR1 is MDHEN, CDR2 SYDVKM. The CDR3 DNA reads TGTGCCAGCAGTTCCCCGGGTAGCGGGAGTGTCTACGAGCAGTACTTC. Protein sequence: CASSSPGSGSVYEQYF.

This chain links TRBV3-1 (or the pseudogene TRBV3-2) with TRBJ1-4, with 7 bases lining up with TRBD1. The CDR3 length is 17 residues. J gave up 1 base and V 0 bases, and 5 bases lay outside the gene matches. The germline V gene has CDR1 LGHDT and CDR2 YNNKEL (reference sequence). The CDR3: CASSQDPGTVTNEKLFF. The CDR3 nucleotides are TGTGCCAGCAGCCAAGATCCGGGGACAGTAACTAATGAAAAACTGTTTTTT.